Listed below are T cell receptor beta chains from one sample, sequenced in a study of cytomegalovirus exposure and HLA in healthy donors. Produced via immunoSEQ multiplex PCR; TCRdb's table is partial and in-frame only. Of 100,000 or so clones in the sample, roughly 85% were seen once. Sample: PBMCs. These receptors all come from a woman aged 25 to 39 in good health and CMV-seronegative. CDR3s include the opening cysteine and the closing phenylalanine or tryptophan. A D gene is named only where the DNA matches it firmly. The size of a clone is reported for some rows only, either as once, few or many, or as a class for expanded clones.

abundance,j_gene,v_gene,d_gene,CDR3nt,CDR3aa
-,TRBJ2-5,TRBV18,-,TGTGCCAGCTCACCTACAGAGGAGACCCAGTACTTC,CASSPTEETQYF
-,TRBJ2-2,TRBV7-2,-,TGTGCCAGCAGCTCTAGCAGGGGTTACGGGGAGCTGTTTTTT,CASSSSRGYGELFF
-,TRBJ2-1,TRBV4-2,-,TGTGCCAGCAGCCAAGAAGCGGAGGGTGGGGGTCCCAATGAGCAGTTCTTC,CASSQEAEGGGPNEQFF
-,TRBJ2-3,TRBV7-8,-,TGTGCCAGCAGCCTACAGATTTTCAGCACAGATACGCAGTATTTT,CASSLQIFSTDTQYF
-,TRBJ1-2,TRBV5-4,-,TGTGCCAGCAGCTGGGGGCAGGGGAACTATGGCTACACCTTC,CASSWGQGNYGYTF
-,TRBJ1-3,TRBV7-2,-,TGTGCCAGCAGTCTGGGGGGAGGGCTCTCTGGAAACACCATATATTTT,CASSLGGGLSGNTIYF
-,TRBJ1-6,TRBV10-3,TRBD1,TGTGCCACGACCTACCAGGGGGTAAATAATTCACCCCTCCACTTT,CATTYQGVNNSPLHF
-,TRBJ2-2,TRBV6-6,TRBD2,TGTGCCAGCGCGGGCGTCGGGAGGGCCACCGGGGAGCTGTTTTTT,CASAGVGRATGELFF
-,TRBJ2-7,TRBV19,-,TGTGCCAGTAGTATATCGACGGGGGTCCCCTACGAGCAGTACTTC,CASSISTGVPYEQYF
-,TRBJ1-1,TRBV19,TRBD1,TGTGCCAGTAGTACACGGGGACAGGGGAACACTGAAGCTTTCTTT,CASSTRGQGNTEAFF
-,TRBJ2-5,TRBV29-1,-,TGCAGCGTTGACTGGGCGGGAAAAGAGACCCAGTACTTC,CSVDWAGKETQYF
-,TRBJ2-1,TRBV18,TRBD2,TGTGCCAGCTCATCAGGACTAGCGCACAATGAGCAGTTCTTC,CASSSGLAHNEQFF
-,TRBJ2-1,TRBV7-2,TRBD1,TGTGCCAGCAGCTTACGGGACAGGGGAAGGAATGAGCAGTTCTTC,CASSLRDRGRNEQFF
once,TRBJ2-5,TRBV2,-,TGTGCCAGCAGTCGCGATGGAGGGCGTATTGGGGAGACCCAGTACTTC,CASSRDGGRIGETQYF
few,TRBJ2-3,TRBV6-1,-,TGTGCCAGCATTACGACAGGCGCTAGCACAGATACGCAGTATTTT,CASITTGASTDTQYF
-,TRBJ1-5,TRBV25-1,-,TGTGCCAGCAGTCCCGCAGTGGGCAATCAGCCCCAGCATTTT,CASSPAVGNQPQHF
-,TRBJ1-1,TRBV7-9,-,TGTGCCAGCAGCTCATTCCAGGGGACGGACACTGAAGCTTTCTTT,CASSSFQGTDTEAFF
-,TRBJ1-1,TRBV19,TRBD1,TGTGCCAGTAGACATTTCATCACGGGACAGGGACTTGAAGCTTTCTTT,CASRHFITGQGLEAFF
-,TRBJ2-2,TRBV2,TRBD1,TGTGCCAGCAGATGGGACAGGGCCACCGGGGAGCTGTTTTTT,CASRWDRATGELFF
-,TRBJ1-2,TRBV11-1,TRBD1,TGTGCCAGCAGCGTCGGACAGGGGAACTATGGCTACACCTTC,CASSVGQGNYGYTF
once,TRBJ2-3,TRBV7-2,-,TGTGCCAGCAGCCAAAGCACAGATACGCAGTATTTT,CASSQSTDTQYF
-,TRBJ2-2,TRBV2,-,TGTGCCAGCAGGGTGACACGCACCGGGGAGCTGTTTTTT,CASRVTRTGELFF
few,TRBJ2-7,TRBV13,-,TGTGCCAGCAGCTTAGTGGGCCCGAGCTCCTACGAGCAGTACTTC,CASSLVGPSSYEQYF
-,TRBJ2-7,TRBV4-1,TRBD2,TGCGCCAGCAGCTCAGCGGGGTACGAGCAGTACTTC,CASSSAGYEQYF
-,TRBJ2-5,TRBV5-6,-,TGTGCCAGCAGCCGAATCGACAGCACGGAGACCCAGTACTTC,CASSRIDSTETQYF
-,TRBJ2-7,TRBV6-1,TRBD1,TGTGCCGGATCGGGGGACAGGGGGAATAACGAGCAGTACTTC,CAGSGDRGNNEQYF
-,TRBJ1-4,TRBV28,-,TGTGCCAGCAGCAACAAGCGGGGCCTCCGTTTGTTTTTT,CASSNKRGLRLFF
-,TRBJ2-1,TRBV4-1,-,TGCGCCAGCGGAGAGGACGTAGGGAGTGAGCAGTTCTTC,CASGEDVGSEQFF
-,TRBJ1-5,TRBV6-1,TRBD1,TGTGCCAGCAGTGACCAGGGGGACCAGCCCCAGCATTTT,CASSDQGDQPQHF
few,TRBJ1-3,TRBV7-2,-,TGTGCCAGCAGCCGCGGGTCAAGCTCTGGAAACACCATATATTTT,CASSRGSSSGNTIYF
-,TRBJ2-7,TRBV7-2,-,TGTGCCAGCAGCCAAGCTTCCTCCTACGAGCAGTACTTC,CASSQASSYEQYF
-,TRBJ1-5,TRBV4-1,TRBD1,TGCGCCAGCAGCAAAGGGGGCTTGGGGTATAGCAATCAGCCCCAGCATTTT,CASSKGGLGYSNQPQHF
once,TRBJ2-7,TRBV7-6,TRBD2,TGTGCCAGCAGCTTAGAGGCTAGCGGCTCTTACGAGCAGTACTTC,CASSLEASGSYEQYF
once,TRBJ1-5,TRBV28,-,TGTGCCAGCAGTGGACAGTTGGGCAATCAGCCCCAGCATTTT,CASSGQLGNQPQHF
-,TRBJ2-3,TRBV5-4,-,TGTGCCAGCAGCTTACTAGTAGGCCCGACGCAGTATTTT,CASSLLVGPTQYF
-,TRBJ2-7,TRBV5-1,TRBD2,TGCGCCAGCAGCTTGGCTAGCGGGGCCTACGAGCAGTACTTC,CASSLASGAYEQYF
-,TRBJ1-3,TRBV18,-,TGTGCCAGCTCACCCACTGTGTGGTCCGGAAACACCATATATTTT,CASSPTVWSGNTIYF
-,TRBJ2-2,TRBV4-3,TRBD2,TGCGCCAGCAGCCAAGAGGGTTTCAGACTAGCTGCCGGGGAGCTGTTTTTT,CASSQEGFRLAAGELFF
-,TRBJ2-7,TRBV5-1,TRBD1,TGCGCCAGCCAAACCGGGACAGGGTCCTACGAGCAGTACTTC,CASQTGTGSYEQYF
few,TRBJ2-7,TRBV2,-,TGTGCCAGCAGCGCAGTGGGGGGCTACGAGCAGTACTTC,CASSAVGGYEQYF
few,TRBJ1-4,TRBV2,TRBD1,TGTGCCAGCAGGGCTAGGGGGCAGGCTAATGAAAAACTGTTTTTT,CASRARGQANEKLFF
-,TRBJ2-3,TRBV5-4,-,TGTGCCAGCAGCTTTTATCAGGGGGGTAGCACAGATACGCAGTATTTT,CASSFYQGGSTDTQYF
-,TRBJ2-7,TRBV11-2,TRBD1,TGTGCCAGCAGCTTAGACCGGGACAGCTACGAGCAGTACTTC,CASSLDRDSYEQYF
-,TRBJ1-2,TRBV7-8,-,TGTGCCAGCAGCTTATACAGGGAGGGAAATGGCTACACCTTC,CASSLYREGNGYTF
once,TRBJ2-5,TRBV2,-,TGTGCCAGCAGTGAACAAGGGTTGGGGGGGACCCAGTACTTC,CASSEQGLGGTQYF
-,TRBJ2-3,TRBV2,TRBD2,TGTGCCAGCAGGGGACTAGCGGGGGGTTCAGATACGCAGTATTTT,CASRGLAGGSDTQYF
-,TRBJ2-2,TRBV7-2,TRBD1,TGTGCCAGCAGCTTACGACAGGGGAACACCGGGGAGCTGTTTTTT,CASSLRQGNTGELFF
-,TRBJ2-3,TRBV28,TRBD2,TGTGCCAGCAGTTTACTAGCGGGAGGTCCCACAGATACGCAGTATTTT,CASSLLAGGPTDTQYF
-,TRBJ2-7,TRBV29-1,-,TGCAGCGTTGTGGCTGCATCCTACGAGCAGTACTTC,CSVVAASYEQYF
-,TRBJ2-1,TRBV19,TRBD2,TGTGCCAGTAGTATAGTAGCGGGCCTCTACAATGAGCAGTTCTTC,CASSIVAGLYNEQFF
-,TRBJ2-1,TRBV5-1,TRBD2,TGCGCCAGCAGCACCCTAGGACTAGCGGGGGGGTCCTACAATGAGCAGTTCTTC,CASSTLGLAGGSYNEQFF